Listed below are T cell receptor beta chains from one sample, sequenced in a study of cytomegalovirus exposure and HLA in healthy donors. Profiled with immunoSEQ multiplex PCR; TCRdb holds only in-frame clones, not every one. The data show 150,000 to 200,000 clones, almost 80% seen once. What was sequenced was PBMCs. Receptors were obtained from a man between 18 and 29 years old in good health and CMV-seropositive. CDR3s include the opening cysteine and the closing phenylalanine or tryptophan. A D gene is named only where the DNA matches it firmly. Clone sizes are given selectively: once, few, many, or a class where the clone is expanded.

j_call d_call clone_size v_call cdr3_nt cdr3_aa
TRBJ2-7 TRBD1 . TRBV7-8 TGTGCCAGCAGCCATACGACAGGGTCAGGGTACTACGAGCAGTACTTC CASSHTTGSGYYEQYF
TRBJ2-7 . . TRBV28 TGTGCCAGCAGTTCTATGGGGCCGGGCGAGCAGTACTTC CASSSMGPGEQYF
TRBJ2-5 . . TRBV28 TGTGCCAGCAGTTTTGGCCAACAGTCCCGGGAGACCCAGTACTTC CASSFGQQSRETQYF
TRBJ2-7 . . TRBV11-2 TGTGCCAGCAGCTTAGATCGAGGGAGCTCCTACGAGCAGTACTTC CASSLDRGSSYEQYF
TRBJ2-5 . . TRBV29-1 TGCAGCGTTTGGACTTTGGGGGAGACCCAGTACTTC CSVWTLGETQYF
TRBJ1-5 TRBD1 few TRBV7-2 TGTGCCAGCAGCTCGGACAGGGCACCCCAGCATTTT CASSSDRAPQHF
TRBJ2-7 . . TRBV5-1 TGCGCCAGCAGCTTGGATAGCGCACGAACCTACGAGCAGTACTTC CASSLDSARTYEQYF
TRBJ2-7 TRBD1 . TRBV6-1 TGTGCCAGCATGGCTCCGGGGACAGGGACCTACGAGCAGTACTTC CASMAPGTGTYEQYF
TRBJ2-1 . once TRBV5-4 TGTGCCAGCAGCTTGTTTTCTCTAGGCGATTCCTACAATGAGCAGTTCTTC CASSLFSLGDSYNEQFF
TRBJ2-5 TRBD2 . TRBV9 TGTGCCAGCAGCGTAGGCAGTCCAGCGGGAGGGCTCGAGACCCAGTACTTC CASSVGSPAGGLETQYF
TRBJ2-1 . once TRBV5-6 TGTGCCAGCAGCTTGTCACTCAAGGAGGGCAATGAGCAGTTCTTC CASSLSLKEGNEQFF
TRBJ1-4 TRBD1 . TRBV4-1 TGCGCCAGCAGCTCTTATGTGACAGGGCAAGAAAAACTGTTTTTT CASSSYVTGQEKLFF
TRBJ2-7 TRBD2 once TRBV5-1 TGCGCCAGCAGCGCGGGACTAGCGGGGTCCGGTTTGTACGAGCAGTACTTC CASSAGLAGSGLYEQYF
TRBJ1-1 . . TRBV19 TGTGCCAGTAGCTACAGCAACACTGAAGCTTTCTTT CASSYSNTEAFF
TRBJ2-7 . . TRBV5-4 TGTGCCAGCAGCTTGGCAGGAACCTACGAGCAGTACTTC CASSLAGTYEQYF
TRBJ1-2 TRBD1 . TRBV7-9 TGTGCCAGCAGCTCCTTACAGGGGGCAGGTGGCTACACCTTC CASSSLQGAGGYTF
TRBJ1-1 TRBD1 . TRBV30 TGTGCCTGGATGGGGACAGGGGCTCGATACACTGAAGCTTTCTTT CAWMGTGARYTEAFF
TRBJ1-4 TRBD1 few TRBV6-5 TGTGCCAGCAGGACAGGGGGTTCTAATGAAAAACTGTTTTTT CASRTGGSNEKLFF
TRBJ1-2 TRBD1 . TRBV14 TGTGCCAGCAGCCAGGCTGGGACAGGCATCTATGGCTACACCTTC CASSQAGTGIYGYTF